This T cell receptor (beta chain) derives from a study of T cell responses to AZD1222 COVID-19 vaccine. In the study overall: Analysis merged second doses at about 4 or about 12 weeks.

About this clone: The antigen is unknown.

Whole-study results and caveats: Targets within unmutated variant regions were reportedly found for nearly half of spike-specific TCRs. A mostly white British donor set with more females was recruited, and clonal diversity was possibly underestimated. It was only after the peak T cell response that any repertoires were sampled.

The data were produced by immunoSEQ multiplex PCR, yet TCRdb's version contains in-frame clones alone and is incomplete. Of roughly 150,000 clones in the sample, 80% to 95% are singletons; the top ten hold 2% to 2.5%. Germline V gene lookup returns CDR1 SGHNT and CDR2 YYREEE (reference sequence). The CDR3 totals 16 residues. Trimming removed 0 bases from V and 0 bases from J; junction bases left unmatched: 1. The sequence came from an adult in good health. This chain connects TRBV5-4 to TRBJ2-7; 12 bases map to TRBD1. The sequenced sample was peripheral blood, obtained on day 0 of AZD1222 vaccination. As DNA, the CDR3 is TGTGCCAGCAGCTTGGGGGGACAGGGGGCCTCCTACGAGCAGTACTTC. This sequence encodes CASSLGGQGASYEQYF.